The clone carrying this T cell receptor (beta chain) appeared a few times. As yet, its antigen is unknown. Constant-segment-primed 5'RACE gave TCR alpha and TCR beta cDNA libraries with sample barcodes and UMIs. TCRdb recomputed calls from the 5' RACE reads with MiXCR, one row per CDR3 protein. This table has a few hundred thousand distinct CDR3 sequences, under 8.5% appearing once. The sample belongs to a study of T-cell memory formation after mild COVID-19. Study-level results: Detection of some responders pre-infection suggested pre-existing cross-reactive memory T cells participated. Those CD4+ clones that contracted were mainly in CM and EM (CD8+ ones in EMRA). Clones contracting across day 15 to 85 had a balanced CD4/CD8 profile; later expanding clones leaned CD4+.

The germline V gene encodes CDR1 SGHVS and CDR2 FQNEAQ. The CDR3 sequence is 17 residues long. The V gene lost 4 bases and the J gene lost 0 bases, with 16 bases spanning the gap. Sequencing used PBMCs or a T cell subset sorted from them (not recorded which). The source is a man in his late teens or twenties who had mild COVID-19 (a few samples of this study predate the infection). Cell type and time point are not known. The chain has TRBV7-8 and TRBJ1-5, with D possibly matching TRBD1 (6 bases). The CDR3 sequence is CASSSRGDIYSNQPQHF. As DNA, the CDR3 is TGTGCCAGCAGCTCCCGCGGGGACATTTATAGCAATCAGCCCCAGCATTTT.